These 17 T cell receptor beta chains were sequenced from one sample in a study of blood T cell repertoires in COVID-19. Libraries were prepared by immunoSEQ multiplex PCR; TCRdb keeps only in-frame clonotypes and omits some of them. Of fewer than 250,000 clones in the sample, 80% to 85% were seen once. Sequencing was performed on peripheral blood. The receptors originated from a man aged 25 to 40 with active or convalescent COVID-19.

V and J are TRBV4-3 and TRBJ1-5; 10 bases match TRBD1. This CDR3 is 16 amino acids long. Trimming cost V 1 base and J 5 bases; bases outside gene matches: 5. CDR1 and CDR2 from the germline V gene are LGHNA and YSLEER. For the CDR3, the DNA is TGCGCCAGCAGCCAAGGATCCGGACAGGGGGATCAGCCCCAGCATTTT. As protein: CASSQGSGQGDQPQHF.

The rearrangement joins TRBV19 to TRBJ1-1, with D perhaps TRBD1 (6 bases). This CDR3 contains 15 residues. The V end lost 5 bases, the J end lost 1 base, and 14 bases lay between the germline ends. Germline assignment: CDR1 LNHDA and CDR2 SQIVND (reference sequence). The CDR3 nucleotides read TGTGCCAGTAGTTTCGATGACAGGAAGAACACTGAAGCTTTCTTT. This translates into CASSFDDRKNTEAFF.

CDR3 sequence (DNA): TGTGCCAGCAGCGTAGCTCGGGATAGCGGGACCTCCTACGAGCAGTACTTC. This encodes CASSVARDSGTSYEQYF. V gene TRBV9 combines with J gene TRBJ2-7, with TRBD2 identical over 8 bases. This CDR3 is 17 amino acids long. J lost 0 bases, V lost 0 bases, and 8 bases had no gene match. The germline V gene has CDR1 SGDLS and CDR2 YYNGEE.

This chain joins TRBV9 and TRBJ2-1, with 10 bases aligning to TRBD2. CDR3 length equals 16 residues. CDR1 SGDLS and CDR2 YYNGEE come from the germline V gene. The V gene end was trimmed by 3 bases and the J gene end by 6 bases; junction bases not matched to a gene: 9. The CDR3 region has the DNA TGTGCCAGCAGCGGTTCTAGCGGGAGCTCGGTCAATGAGCAGTTCTTC. It yields the protein CASSGSSGSSVNEQFF.

This clone has just one count. This rearrangement joins TRBV11-2 to TRBJ2-1; TRBD2 matches 8 bases. V shed 5 bases and J 8 bases; nucleotides not matched to a gene: 11. The CDR3 spans 15 residues. Germline CDR1 reads SGHAT; CDR2 reads FQNNGV. This chain's CDR3 is CASSPNSGDWDEQFF. For the CDR3, the DNA is TGTGCCAGCAGCCCCAATAGCGGGGATTGGGATGAGCAGTTCTTC.

The CDR3 sequence: CASSLSLPGGRGTDTQYF. The CDR3 region has the DNA TGTGCCAGCAGCCTTTCGCTACCTGGAGGGAGGGGAACAGATACGCAGTATTTT. The rearrangement joins TRBV7-2 to TRBJ2-3; 7 bases agree with TRBD2. The V segment lost 5 bases and the J segment 3 bases; nucleotides outside the gene matches: 17. This CDR3 comprises 18 residues. From germline, CDR1 is SGHTA and CDR2 FQGNSA.

This rearrangement joins TRBV9 to TRBJ2-7; 7 bases align to TRBD1. Unmatched junction bases numbered 7, after V lost 4 bases and J lost 3 bases. The CDR3 runs to 14 residues. Germline V lookup: CDR1 SGDLS, CDR2 YYNGEE. The CDR3 DNA sequence: TGTGCCAGCAGCTCCCGGGCAGGGGGCTACGAGCAGTACTTC. Protein sequence: CASSSRAGGYEQYF.

V usage is TRBV30 and J usage is TRBJ2-7, with D tentatively TRBD2 (6 bases). This CDR3 contains 15 residues. Germline CDR1 and CDR2: GTSNPN and SVGIG (reference sequence). V lost 3 bases, J lost 2 bases, and 17 bases lay in between. CDR3 loop: CAWRGGRDETYEQYF. Here the CDR3 DNA reads TGTGCCTGGAGGGGCGGGCGGGATGAGACCTACGAGCAGTACTTC.

The chain links TRBV28 to TRBJ2-3; 7 bases match TRBD1. The V segment lost 1 base and the J segment 1 base; nucleotides outside the gene matches: 2. The CDR3 is 15 amino acids. Germline values: CDR1 MDHEN, CDR2 SYDVKM. The CDR3 region has the DNA TGTGCCAGCAGTTTATACCAGGGGGGCACAGATACGCAGTATTTT. Protein product: CASSLYQGGTDTQYF.

This clone was seen more than once but under ten times. The rearrangement links TRBV9 to TRBJ1-5, with 11 bases fitting TRBD1. CDR1 is SGDLS and CDR2 is YYNGEE in the germline V gene. V shed 3 bases and J 4 bases; nucleotides not matched to a gene: 6. The CDR3 runs 16 residues. The CDR3 nucleotides are TGTGCCAGCAGCGAAGGACAGGGGGCTCTGAATCAGCCCCAGCATTTT. Translated, it gives CASSEGQGALNQPQHF. Full variable domain (remainder filled in from reference TRBV9 and TRBJ1-5): DSGVTQTPKHLITATGQRVTLRCSPRSGDLSVYWYQQSLDQGLQFLIQYYNGEERAKGNILERFSAQQFPDLHSELNLSSLELGDSALYFCASSEGQGALNQPQHFGDGTRLSIL.

The chain links TRBV5-1 to TRBJ2-5; tentatively, D is TRBD2 (7 bases). There are 16 residues in the CDR3. V was clipped by 2 bases and J by 7 bases, with 21 bases between them. Germline CDR1 reads SGHRS; CDR2 reads YFSETQ. The CDR3 here is CASSFLGGGAPRTQYF. CDR3 coding DNA: TGCGCCAGCAGCTTCCTCGGAGGGGGGGCCCCTCGGACCCAGTACTTC.

This clone has only one observation. The chain recombines TRBV5-4 with TRBJ2-6; D is perhaps TRBD1 (6 bases). The CDR3 covers 15 residues. Germline lookup yields CDR1 SGHNT and CDR2 YYREEE (reference sequence). Trimming shortened V by 5 bases and J by 1 base, and 10 bases separated the two germline ends. The CDR3 nucleotides read TGTGCCAGCAGTCTAGGGGGATCTGGGGCCAACGTCCTGACTTTC. Residues: CASSLGGSGANVLTF. Based on the CDR3 plus reference TRBV5-4 and TRBJ2-6, the full variable domain is ETGVTQSPTHLIKTRGQQVTLRCSSQSGHNTVSWYQQALGQGPQFIFQYYREEENGRGNFPPRFSGLQFPNYSSELNVNALELDDSALYLCASSLGGSGANVLTFGAGSRLTVL.

V is TRBV7-9 and J is TRBJ2-3, with unresolved D. This CDR3 region has 13 residues. Trimming took off 6 bases at V and 2 bases at J, with 9 bases between the two ends. Germline CDR1 reads SEHNR; CDR2 reads FQNEAQ (reference sequence). The CDR3 DNA sequence: TGTGCCAGCAGTCGCCTAGACACAGATACGCAGTATTTT. It encodes CASSRLDTDTQYF.

The J gene is TRBJ1-5, the V gene TRBV4-1; possibly TRBD1 for D (5 bases). The CDR3 runs to 16 residues. V was clipped by 0 bases and J by 4 bases, with 13 bases between them. Germline V lookup: CDR1 MGHRA, CDR2 YSYEKL. CDR3 loop: CASSQDQGRANQPQHF. In DNA, the CDR3 is TGCGCCAGCAGCCAAGATCAGGGCAGGGCGAATCAGCCCCAGCATTTT.

The chain recombines TRBV28 with TRBJ1-2; TRBD1 aligns across 7 bases. Germline V CDR1 and CDR2: MDHEN, SYDVKM. This CDR3 region has 15 residues. V lost 5 bases and J lost 8; bases outside the gene matches: 14. Here the CDR3 reads CASSPGTASSVGYTF. The DNA for the CDR3 is TGTGCCAGCAGTCCCGGGACAGCGAGCTCGGTCGGCTACACCTTC.

The chain recombines TRBV6-5 with TRBJ2-2, with TRBD2 as a possible D gene (6 bases). The CDR3 consists of 15 residues. V was pared by 4 bases and J by 4 bases, with 13 bases between. Germline V gene lookup returns CDR1 MNHEY and CDR2 SVGAGI. The DNA for the CDR3 is TGTGCCAGCAGTTGGGGGGATTCGGGCACCGGGGAGCTGTTTTTT. Protein product: CASSWGDSGTGELFF.

The gene calls are TRBV6-5 and TRBJ1-1; D is possibly TRBD1 (5 bases). Germline lookup yields CDR1 MNHEY and CDR2 SVGAGI. The V end was cut by 10 bases, the J end by 10 bases, with 13 bases between. This CDR3 spans 10 amino acids. The CDR3 bases are TGTGCCATCGACGAAAGGGGAGCTTTCTTT. This gives the protein CAIDERGAFF.